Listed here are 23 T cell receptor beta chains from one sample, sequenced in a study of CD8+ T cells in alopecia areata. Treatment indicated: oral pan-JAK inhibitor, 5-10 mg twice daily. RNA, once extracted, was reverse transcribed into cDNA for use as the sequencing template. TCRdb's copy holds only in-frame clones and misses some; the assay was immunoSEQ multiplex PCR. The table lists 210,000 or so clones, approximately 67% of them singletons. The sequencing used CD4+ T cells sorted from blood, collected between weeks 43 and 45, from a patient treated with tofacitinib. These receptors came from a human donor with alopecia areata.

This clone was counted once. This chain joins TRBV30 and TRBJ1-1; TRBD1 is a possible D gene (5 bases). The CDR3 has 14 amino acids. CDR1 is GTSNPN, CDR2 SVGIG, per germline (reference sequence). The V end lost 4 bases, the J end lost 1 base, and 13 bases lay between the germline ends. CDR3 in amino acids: CAWIRRDQNTEAFF. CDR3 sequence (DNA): TGTGCCTGGATCCGTCGGGACCAGAACACTGAAGCTTTCTTT.

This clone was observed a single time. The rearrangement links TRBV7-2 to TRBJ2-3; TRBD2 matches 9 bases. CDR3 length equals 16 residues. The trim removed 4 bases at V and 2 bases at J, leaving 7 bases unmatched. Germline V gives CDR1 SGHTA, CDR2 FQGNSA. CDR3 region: CASSSSSGAPTDTQYF. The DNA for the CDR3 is TGTGCCAGCAGCTCGTCTAGCGGGGCTCCCACAGATACGCAGTATTTT. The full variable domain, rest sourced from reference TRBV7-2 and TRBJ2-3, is GAGVSQSPSNKVTEKGKDVELRCDPISGHTALYWYRQSLGQGLEFLIYFQGNSAPDKSGLPSDRFSAERTGGSVSTLTIQRTQQEDSAVYLCASSSSSGAPTDTQYFGPGTRLTVL.

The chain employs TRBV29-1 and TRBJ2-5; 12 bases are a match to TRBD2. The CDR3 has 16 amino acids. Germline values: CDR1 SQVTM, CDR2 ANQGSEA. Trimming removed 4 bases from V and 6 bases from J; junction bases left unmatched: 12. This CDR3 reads CSVAPRLAGEHKTQYF. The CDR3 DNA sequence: TGCAGCGTTGCACCTAGACTAGCGGGGGAGCATAAGACCCAGTACTTC. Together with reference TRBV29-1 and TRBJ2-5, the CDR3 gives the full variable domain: SAVISQKPSRDICQRGTSLTIQCQVDSQVTMMFWYRQQPGQSLTLIATANQGSEATYESGFVIDKFPISRPNLTFSTLTVSNMSPEDSSIYLCSVAPRLAGEHKTQYFGPGTRLLVL.

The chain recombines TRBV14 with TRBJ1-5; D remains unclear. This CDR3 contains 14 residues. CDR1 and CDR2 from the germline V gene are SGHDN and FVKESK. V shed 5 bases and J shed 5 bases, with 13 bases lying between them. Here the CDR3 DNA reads TGTGCCAGCAGCTTCCCGAGACGGGATCAGCCCCAGCATTTT. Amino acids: CASSFPRRDQPQHF.

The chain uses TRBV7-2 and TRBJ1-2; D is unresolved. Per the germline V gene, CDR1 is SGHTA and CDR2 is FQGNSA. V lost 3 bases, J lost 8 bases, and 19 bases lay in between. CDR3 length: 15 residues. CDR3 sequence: CASSFTEAQFVGYTF. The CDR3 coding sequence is TGTGCCAGCAGCTTTACAGAAGCCCAGTTTGTAGGCTACACCTTC. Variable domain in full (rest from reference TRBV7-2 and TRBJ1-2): GAGVSQSPSNKVTEKGKDVELRCDPISGHTALYWYRQSLGQGLEFLIYFQGNSAPDKSGLPSDRFSAERTGGSVSTLTIQRTQQEDSAVYLCASSFTEAQFVGYTFGSGTRLTVV.

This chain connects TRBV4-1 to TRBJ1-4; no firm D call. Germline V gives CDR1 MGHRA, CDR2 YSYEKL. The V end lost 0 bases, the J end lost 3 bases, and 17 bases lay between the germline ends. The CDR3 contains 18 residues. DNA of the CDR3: TGCGCCAGCAGCCAAGATCGGCATGATTCTGCGGCTAATGAAAAACTGTTTTTT. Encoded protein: CASSQDRHDSAANEKLFF.

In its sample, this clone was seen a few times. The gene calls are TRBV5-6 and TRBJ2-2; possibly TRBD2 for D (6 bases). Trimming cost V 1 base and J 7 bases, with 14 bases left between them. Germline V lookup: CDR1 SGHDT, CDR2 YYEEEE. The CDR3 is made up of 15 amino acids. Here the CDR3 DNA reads TGTGCCAGCAGCTTGTTCGGGGGTCGTAACGGGGAGCTGTTTTTT. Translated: CASSLFGGRNGELFF. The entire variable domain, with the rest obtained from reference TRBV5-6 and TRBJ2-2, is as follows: DAGVTQSPTHLIKTRGQQVTLRCSPKSGHDTVSWYQQALGQGPQFIFQYYEEEERQRGNFPDRFSGHQFPNYSSELNVNALLLGDSALYLCASSLFGGRNGELFFGEGSRLTVL.

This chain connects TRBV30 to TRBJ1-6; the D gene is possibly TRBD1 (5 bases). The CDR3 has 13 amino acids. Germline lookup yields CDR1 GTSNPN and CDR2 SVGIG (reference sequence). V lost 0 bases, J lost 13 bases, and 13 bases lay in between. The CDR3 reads CAWSVSGPRPLHF. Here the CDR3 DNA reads TGTGCCTGGAGTGTTTCAGGGCCGCGGCCCCTCCACTTT.

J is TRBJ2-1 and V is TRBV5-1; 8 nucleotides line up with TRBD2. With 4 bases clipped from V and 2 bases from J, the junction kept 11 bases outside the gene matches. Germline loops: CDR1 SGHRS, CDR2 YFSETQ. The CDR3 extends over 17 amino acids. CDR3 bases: TGCGCCAGCAGCCCGGGGGGGAAACTCTCTACCTACAATGAGCAGTTCTTC. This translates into CASSPGGKLSTYNEQFF.

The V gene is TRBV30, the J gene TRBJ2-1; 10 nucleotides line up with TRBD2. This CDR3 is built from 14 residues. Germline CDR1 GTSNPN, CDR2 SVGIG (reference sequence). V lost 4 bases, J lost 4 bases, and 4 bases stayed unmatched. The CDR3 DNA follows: TGTGCCTGGAATGGACTAGCGGAATACAATGAGCAGTTCTTC. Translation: CAWNGLAEYNEQFF.

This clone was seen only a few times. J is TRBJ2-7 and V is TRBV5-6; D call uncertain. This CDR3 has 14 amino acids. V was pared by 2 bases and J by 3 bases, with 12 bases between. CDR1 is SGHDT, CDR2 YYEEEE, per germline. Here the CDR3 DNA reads TGTGCCAGCAGCTTCCAACAGACCTACTACGAGCAGTACTTC. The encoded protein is CASSFQQTYYEQYF.

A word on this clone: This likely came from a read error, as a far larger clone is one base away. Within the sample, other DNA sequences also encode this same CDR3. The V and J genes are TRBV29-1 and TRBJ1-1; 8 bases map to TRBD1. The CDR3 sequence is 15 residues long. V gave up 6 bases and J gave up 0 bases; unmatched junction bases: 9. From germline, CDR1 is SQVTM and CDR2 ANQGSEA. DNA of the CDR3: TGCAGCGTAGAGACAGGGGCGCGGTTGAACACTGAAGCTTTCTTT. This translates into CSVETGARLNTEAFF.

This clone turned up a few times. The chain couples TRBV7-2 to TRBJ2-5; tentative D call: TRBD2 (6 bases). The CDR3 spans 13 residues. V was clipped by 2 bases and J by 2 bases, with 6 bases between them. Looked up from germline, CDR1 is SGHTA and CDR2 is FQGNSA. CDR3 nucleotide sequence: TGTGCCAGCAGCTTACGGGGGCAAGAGACCCAGTACTTC. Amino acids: CASSLRGQETQYF.

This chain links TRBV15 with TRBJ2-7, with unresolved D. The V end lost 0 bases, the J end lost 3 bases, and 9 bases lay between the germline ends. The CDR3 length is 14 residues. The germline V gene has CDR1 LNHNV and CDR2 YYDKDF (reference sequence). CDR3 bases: TGTGCCACCAGCAGAGATTCTGGCGGCTACGAGCAGTACTTC. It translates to CATSRDSGGYEQYF.

The CDR3 nucleotides are TGTGCCAGCAGCGTAGGAATAACTAGCCAAGAGACCCAGTACTTC. It translates to CASSVGITSQETQYF. V usage is TRBV9 and J usage is TRBJ2-5; D possibly corresponds to TRBD2 (5 bases). This CDR3 is 15 amino acids long. The germline V gene encodes CDR1 SGDLS and CDR2 YYNGEE. Deletions cut 0 bases from V and 1 base from J, with 10 bases between.

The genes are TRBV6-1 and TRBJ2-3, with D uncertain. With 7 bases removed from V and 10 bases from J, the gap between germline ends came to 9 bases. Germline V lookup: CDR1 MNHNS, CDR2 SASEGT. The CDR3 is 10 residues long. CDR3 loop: CASKGGSQYF. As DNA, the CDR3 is TGTGCCAGCAAAGGTGGATCGCAGTATTTT.

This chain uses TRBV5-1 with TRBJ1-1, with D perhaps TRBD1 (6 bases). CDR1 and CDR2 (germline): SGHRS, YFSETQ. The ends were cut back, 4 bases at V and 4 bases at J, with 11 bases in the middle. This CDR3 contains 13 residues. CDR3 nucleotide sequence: TGCGCCAGCAGCACAGGGAGGGGCACTGAAGCTTTCTTT. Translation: CASSTGRGTEAFF.

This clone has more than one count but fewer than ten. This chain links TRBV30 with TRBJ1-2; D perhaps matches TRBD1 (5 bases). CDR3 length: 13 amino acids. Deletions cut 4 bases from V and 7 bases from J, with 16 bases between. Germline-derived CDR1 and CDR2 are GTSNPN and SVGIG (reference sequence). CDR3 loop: CAWNLYQGSGYTF. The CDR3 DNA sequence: TGTGCCTGGAACCTATACCAGGGATCTGGCTACACCTTC. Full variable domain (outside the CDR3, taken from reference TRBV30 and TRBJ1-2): SQTIHQWPATLVQPVGSPLSLECTVEGTSNPNLYWYRQAAGRGLQLLFYSVGIGQISSEVPQNLSASRPQDRQFILSSKKLLLSDSGFYLCAWNLYQGSGYTFGSGTRLTVV.

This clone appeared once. The CDR3 sequence is CASSLGANPTDTQYF. The DNA for the CDR3 is TGTGCCAGCAGCTTGGGGGCAAACCCCACAGATACGCAGTATTTT. The chain joins TRBV5-6 to TRBJ2-3; no clear D gene. CDR1 SGHDT and CDR2 YYEEEE come from the germline V gene. The CDR3 is 15 amino acids. V shed 0 bases and J shed 2 bases, with 10 bases lying between them.

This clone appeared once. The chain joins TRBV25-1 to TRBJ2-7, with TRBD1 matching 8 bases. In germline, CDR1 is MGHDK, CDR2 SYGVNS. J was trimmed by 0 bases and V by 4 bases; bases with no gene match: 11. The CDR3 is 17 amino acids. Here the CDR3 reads CASSGGHWDRSSYEQYF. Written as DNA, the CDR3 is TGTGCCAGCAGTGGAGGCCATTGGGACAGGAGCTCCTACGAGCAGTACTTC.

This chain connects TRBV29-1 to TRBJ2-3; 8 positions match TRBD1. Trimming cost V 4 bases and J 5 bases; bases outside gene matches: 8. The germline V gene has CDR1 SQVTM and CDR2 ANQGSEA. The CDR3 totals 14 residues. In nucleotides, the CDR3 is TGCAGCGTTGTGGACAGGGAGTATGGAGATACGCAGTATTTT. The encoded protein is CSVVDREYGDTQYF.

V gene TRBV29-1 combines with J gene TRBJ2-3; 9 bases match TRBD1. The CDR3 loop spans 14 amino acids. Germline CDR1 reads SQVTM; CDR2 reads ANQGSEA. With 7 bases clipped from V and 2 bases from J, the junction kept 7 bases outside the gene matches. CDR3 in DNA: TGCAGCGCTGCATGGGACAGGGTCACAGATACGCAGTATTTT. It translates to CSAAWDRVTDTQYF.

CDR3 DNA sequence: TGTGCCAGCAGTAACCAAAGACAGGGCGGGGGTGAGCAGTTCTTC. It translates to CASSNQRQGGGEQFF. This sequence joins TRBV2 and TRBJ2-1; the D gene could be TRBD1 or TRBD2 (7 bases each). The CDR3 contains 15 residues. Germline V gives CDR1 SNHLY, CDR2 FYNNEI. V lost 5 bases and J lost 9, with 20 bases in between.